The entry below gives a single TCR beta chain sequence along with its context. Its antigen is not identified. The data were produced by immunoSEQ multiplex PCR, yet TCRdb's version contains in-frame clones alone and is incomplete. The sample includes some 36,000 clones, 86% of them seen just once. The data are from a study of T cells in localized non-small cell lung cancer. Whole-study results and caveats: Clonality of T cells reached its maximum in uninvolved adjacent lung, surpassing tumor.

The receptor was isolated from a male donor aged 60 or older with stage II lung adenocarcinoma. The source was peripheral blood mononuclear cells, collected before any cancer treatment.

The CDR3 here is CASTPGGADTQYF. The CDR3 nucleotides are TGTGCCAGCACCCCGGGGGGCGCAGATACGCAGTATTTT. The V gene is TRBV7-6, the J gene TRBJ2-3; TRBD2 might be the D (7 bases). The CDR3 spans 13 residues. Germline CDR1 reads SGHVS; CDR2 reads FNYEAQ. With 7 bases removed from V and 4 bases from J, the gap between germline ends came to 12 bases.